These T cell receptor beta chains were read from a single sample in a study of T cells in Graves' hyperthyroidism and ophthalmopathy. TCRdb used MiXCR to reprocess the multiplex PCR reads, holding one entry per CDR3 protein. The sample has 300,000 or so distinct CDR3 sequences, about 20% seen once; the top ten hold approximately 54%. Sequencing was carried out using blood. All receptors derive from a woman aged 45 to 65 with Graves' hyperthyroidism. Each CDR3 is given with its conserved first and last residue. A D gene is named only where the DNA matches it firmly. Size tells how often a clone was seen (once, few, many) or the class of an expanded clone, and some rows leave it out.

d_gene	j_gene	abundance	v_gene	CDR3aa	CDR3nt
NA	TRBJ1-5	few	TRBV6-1	CASSNGQNNQPQHF	TGTGCCAGCAGTAACGGACAGAACAATCAGCCCCAGCATTTT
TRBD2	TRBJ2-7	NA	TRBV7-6	CASTRLAGDYEQYF	TGTGCCAGCACCAGACTAGCGGGAGATTACGAGCAGTACTTC
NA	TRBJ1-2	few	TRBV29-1	CSAQRGSGYTF	TGCAGCGCCCAGAGGGGGAGCGGCTACACCTTC
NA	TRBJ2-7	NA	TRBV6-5	CASSYSAEAGSYEQYF	TGTGCCAGCAGTTACTCCGCGGAGGCGGGATCCTACGAGCAGTACTTC
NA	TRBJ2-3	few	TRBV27	CASSLIAEWDTQYF	TGTGCCAGCAGTCTAATAGCAGAGTGGGATACGCAGTATTTT
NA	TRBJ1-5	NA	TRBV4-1	CASSGGLYSNQPQHF	TGCGCCAGCAGCGGGGGCCTTTATAGCAATCAGCCCCAGCATTTT
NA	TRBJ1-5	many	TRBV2	CASSEQTRSNQPQHF	TGTGCCAGCAGTGAACAGACTCGTAGCAATCAGCCCCAGCATTTT
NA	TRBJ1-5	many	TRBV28	CASIRTDSNQPQHF	TGTGCCAGCATCAGGACGGATAGCAATCAGCCCCAGCATTTT
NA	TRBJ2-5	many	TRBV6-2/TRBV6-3	CASSYDDYQETQYF	TGTGCCAGCAGTTACGATGACTACCAAGAGACCCAGTACTTC
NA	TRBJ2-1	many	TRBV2	CASSEDGGWDNEQFF	TGTGCCAGCAGTGAAGATGGGGGCTGGGACAATGAGCAGTTCTTC
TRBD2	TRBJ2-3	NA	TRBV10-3	CAISGLAAGVDTQYF	TGTGCCATCAGTGGTCTGGCAGCGGGGGTGGATACGCAGTATTTT
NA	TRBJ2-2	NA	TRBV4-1	CASSQSALRFRATSSNTGELFF	TGCGCCAGCAGCCAATCCGCTCTCCGGTTTAGGGCCACTAGCTCCAACACCGGGGAGCTGTTTTTT
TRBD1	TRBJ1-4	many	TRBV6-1	CARFPGTGDEKLFF	TGTGCCAGATTTCCCGGGACAGGAGACGAAAAACTGTTTTTT
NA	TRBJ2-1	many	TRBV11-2	CASSSRWAATLSYNEQFF	TGTGCCAGCAGCTCTAGGTGGGCAGCAACTCTTTCCTACAATGAGCAGTTCTTC
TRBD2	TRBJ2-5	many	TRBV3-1	CASSQVGRGETQYF	TGTGCCAGCAGCCAAGTTGGGCGGGGGGAGACCCAGTACTTC
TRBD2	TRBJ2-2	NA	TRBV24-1	CATSDPRGLAGDTGELFF	TGTGCCACCAGTGATCCTCGGGGACTAGCGGGGGACACCGGGGAGCTGTTTTTT
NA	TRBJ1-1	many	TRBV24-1	CATLSVAEAFF	TGTGCCACCCTTTCGGTAGCTGAAGCTTTCTTT
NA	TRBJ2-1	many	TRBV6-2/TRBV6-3	CASTIRLAHEQFF	TGTGCCAGCACTATACGGCTAGCCCATGAGCAGTTCTTC
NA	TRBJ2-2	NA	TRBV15	CATSRDKVAGELFF	TGTGCCACCAGCAGAGATAAGGTGGCCGGGGAGCTGTTTTTT
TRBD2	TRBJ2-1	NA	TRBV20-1	CSAPTSGGNEQFF	TGCAGTGCTCCGACTAGCGGGGGGAATGAGCAGTTCTTC
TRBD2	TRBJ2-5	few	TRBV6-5	CASGGLAVQETQYF	TGTGCCAGCGGCGGACTAGCGGTTCAAGAGACCCAGTACTTC
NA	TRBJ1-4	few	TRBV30	CAWSQGNLEKLFF	TGTGCCTGGAGCCAGGGTAACCTAGAAAAACTGTTTTTT
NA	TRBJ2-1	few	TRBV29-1	CSVESPLWNEQFF	TGCAGCGTTGAGAGCCCCTTGTGGAATGAGCAGTTCTTC
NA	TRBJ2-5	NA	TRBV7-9	CASSNSWGQDVQETQYF	TGTGCCAGCAGCAACTCATGGGGGCAAGATGTCCAAGAGACCCAGTACTTC
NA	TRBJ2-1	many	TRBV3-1	CASSQDTASGAHEQFF	TGTGCCAGCAGCCAAGATACGGCTAGTGGGGCCCATGAGCAGTTCTTC
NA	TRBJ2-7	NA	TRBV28	CASSSGLISYEQYF	TGTGCCAGCAGTTCGGGATTAATCTCCTACGAGCAGTACTTC
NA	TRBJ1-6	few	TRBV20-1	CSARGGLENNSPLHF	TGCAGTGCTAGGGGAGGCCTGGAGAATAATTCACCCCTCCACTTT
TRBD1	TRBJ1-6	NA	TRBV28	CASSPGGAVSPLHF	TGTGCCAGCAGTCCAGGGGGGGCAGTTTCACCCCTCCACTTT
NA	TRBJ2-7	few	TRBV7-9	CASSLGRGAYEQYF	TGTGCCAGCAGCCTGGGGCGAGGGGCCTACGAGCAGTACTTC
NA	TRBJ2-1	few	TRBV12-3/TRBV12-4	CASSRGTGRNEQFF	TGTGCCAGCAGTCGCGGTACAGGGCGCAATGAGCAGTTCTTC
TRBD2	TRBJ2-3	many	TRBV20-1	CSAPRTSGGADTQYF	TGCAGTGCTCCTCGGACTAGCGGGGGGGCAGATACGCAGTATTTT
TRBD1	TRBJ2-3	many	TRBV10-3	CAISEREGGADTQYF	TGTGCCATCAGTGAGCGAGAAGGGGGCGCAGATACGCAGTATTTT
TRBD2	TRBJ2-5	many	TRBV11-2	CASSPRTSKQETQYF	TGTGCCAGCAGCCCCCGGACTAGCAAGCAAGAGACCCAGTACTTC
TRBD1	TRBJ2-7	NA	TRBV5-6	CASSFGTGANEQYF	TGTGCCAGCAGCTTCGGGACAGGGGCAAACGAGCAGTACTTC
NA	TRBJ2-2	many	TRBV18	CASSPLVVGAGSTGELFF	TGTGCCAGCTCACCATTGGTTGTCGGAGCGGGTAGCACCGGGGAGCTGTTTTTT
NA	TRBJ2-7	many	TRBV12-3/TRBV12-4	CASSWRQGGHEQYF	TGTGCCAGCAGCTGGAGACAGGGAGGCCACGAGCAGTACTTC
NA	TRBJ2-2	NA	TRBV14	CASSPLSFYNTGELFF	TGTGCCAGCAGCCCCCTATCATTCTATAACACCGGGGAGCTGTTTTTT
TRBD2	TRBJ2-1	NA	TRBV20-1	CSAGSGVKNNEQFF	TGCAGTGCTGGGAGCGGGGTAAAGAACAATGAGCAGTTCTTC
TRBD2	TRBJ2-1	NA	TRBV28	CASSSEFRAGVGEQFF	TGTGCCAGCAGCTCAGAATTCCGGGCGGGAGTAGGTGAGCAGTTCTTC
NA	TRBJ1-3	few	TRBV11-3	CASSSGAGNTIYF	TGTGCCAGCAGCTCGGGGGCAGGAAACACCATATATTTT
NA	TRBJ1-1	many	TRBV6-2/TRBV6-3	CASKVLLSGTEAFF	TGTGCCAGCAAGGTACTTCTTTCTGGGACTGAAGCTTTCTTT
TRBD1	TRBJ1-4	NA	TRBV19	CASSSGTGDEKLFF	TGTGCCAGTAGTAGTGGGACAGGGGATGAAAAACTGTTTTTT
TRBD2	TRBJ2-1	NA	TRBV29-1	CSVEVSGAYNEQFF	TGCAGCGTTGAGGTTAGCGGGGCCTACAATGAGCAGTTCTTC
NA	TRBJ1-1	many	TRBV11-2	CASRQLAAEAFF	TGTGCCAGCAGACAGTTGGCTGCTGAAGCTTTCTTT
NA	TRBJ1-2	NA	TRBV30	CAWSGQEGYGYTF	TGTGCCTGGAGTGGGCAGGAGGGCTATGGCTACACCTTC
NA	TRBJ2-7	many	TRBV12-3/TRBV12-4	CASSPGQYYEQYF	TGTGCCAGCAGTCCCGGACAGTACTACGAGCAGTACTTC
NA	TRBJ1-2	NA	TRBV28	CASSQHLGYGYTF	TGTGCCAGCAGTCAACATCTCGGGTATGGCTACACCTTC
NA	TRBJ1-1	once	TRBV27	CASSSRQARVAEAFF	TGTGCCAGCAGTAGTCGACAGGCGAGGGTCGCTGAAGCTTTCTTT
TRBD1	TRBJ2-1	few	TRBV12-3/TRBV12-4	CASITGTGNNEQFF	TGTGCCAGCATTACCGGGACAGGGAATAATGAGCAGTTCTTC
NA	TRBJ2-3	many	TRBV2	CASSEQTGGTDTQYF	TGTGCCAGCAGTGAACAAACCGGGGGCACAGATACGCAGTATTTT
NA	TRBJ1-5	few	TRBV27	CASRPQQGSNQPQHF	TGTGCCAGCAGACCTCAACAGGGAAGCAATCAGCCCCAGCATTTT
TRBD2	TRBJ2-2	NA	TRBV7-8	CASSTPGTSGRTGELFF	TGTGCCAGCAGCACCCCCGGGACTAGCGGGAGGACCGGGGAGCTGTTTTTT
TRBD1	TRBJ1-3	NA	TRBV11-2	CASSSSRAGGGNTIYF	TGTGCCAGCAGCTCAAGCAGGGCAGGGGGTGGAAACACCATATATTTT
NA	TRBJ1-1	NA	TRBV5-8	CASSSSGGGTEAFF	TGTGCCAGCAGCTCCTCCGGCGGGGGCACTGAAGCTTTCTTT
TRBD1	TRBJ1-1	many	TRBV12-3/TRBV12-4	CASSHPGQGISEAFF	TGTGCCAGCAGCCACCCCGGACAGGGAATTTCTGAAGCTTTCTTT
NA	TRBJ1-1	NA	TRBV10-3	CAIIPEGQGEAFF	TGTGCCATCATCCCCGAGGGGCAGGGGGAAGCTTTCTTT
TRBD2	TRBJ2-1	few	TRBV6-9	CASSYLADNEQFF	TGTGCCAGCAGTTATCTAGCGGACAATGAGCAGTTCTTC
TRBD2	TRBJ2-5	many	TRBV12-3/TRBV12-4	CASSLGTSPQETQYF	TGTGCCAGCAGTTTAGGGACTAGCCCCCAAGAGACCCAGTACTTC
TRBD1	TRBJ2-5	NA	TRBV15	CATSREGGVETQYF	TGTGCCACCAGCAGAGAAGGGGGCGTGGAGACCCAGTACTTC
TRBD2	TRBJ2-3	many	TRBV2	CASGREGKISTDTQYF	TGTGCCAGCGGGCGGGAGGGAAAAATCAGCACAGATACGCAGTATTTT